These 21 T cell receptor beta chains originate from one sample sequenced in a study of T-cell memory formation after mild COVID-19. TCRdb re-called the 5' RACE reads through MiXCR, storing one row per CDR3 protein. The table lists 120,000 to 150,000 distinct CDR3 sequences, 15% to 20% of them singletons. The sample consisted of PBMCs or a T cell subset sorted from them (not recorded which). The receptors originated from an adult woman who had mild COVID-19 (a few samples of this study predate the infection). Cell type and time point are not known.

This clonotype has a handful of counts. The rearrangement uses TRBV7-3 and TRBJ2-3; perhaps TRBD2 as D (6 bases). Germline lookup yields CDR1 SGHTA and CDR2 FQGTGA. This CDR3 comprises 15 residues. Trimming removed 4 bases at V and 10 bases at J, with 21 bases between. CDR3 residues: CASSSYGTALEAQYF. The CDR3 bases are TGTGCCAGCAGCTCATACGGGACTGCCCTTGAGGCGCAGTATTTT.

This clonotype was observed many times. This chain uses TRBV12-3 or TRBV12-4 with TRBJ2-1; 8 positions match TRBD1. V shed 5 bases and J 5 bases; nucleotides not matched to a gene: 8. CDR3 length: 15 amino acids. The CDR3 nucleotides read TGTGCCAGCAGTCTAGGACAGGGCTGGGACAATGAGCAGTTCTTC. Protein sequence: CASSLGQGWDNEQFF.

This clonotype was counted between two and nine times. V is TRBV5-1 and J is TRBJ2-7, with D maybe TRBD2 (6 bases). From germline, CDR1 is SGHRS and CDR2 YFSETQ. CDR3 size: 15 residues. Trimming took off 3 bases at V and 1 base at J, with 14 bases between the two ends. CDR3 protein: CASSYGGSGSYEQYF. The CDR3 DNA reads TGCGCCAGCAGCTATGGAGGGTCAGGGTCCTACGAGCAGTACTTC.

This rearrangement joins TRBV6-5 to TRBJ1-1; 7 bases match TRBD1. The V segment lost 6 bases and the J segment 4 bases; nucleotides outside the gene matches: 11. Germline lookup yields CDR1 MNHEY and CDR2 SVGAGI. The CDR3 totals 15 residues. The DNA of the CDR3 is TGTGCCAGCAGGGTGAAGACAGGGTCCGGCACTGAAGCTTTCTTT. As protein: CASRVKTGSGTEAFF.

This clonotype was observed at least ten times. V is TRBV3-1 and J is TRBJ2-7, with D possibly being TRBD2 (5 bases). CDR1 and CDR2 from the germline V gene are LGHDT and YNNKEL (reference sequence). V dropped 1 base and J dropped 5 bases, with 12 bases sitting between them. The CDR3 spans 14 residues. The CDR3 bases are TGTGCCAGCAGCCAAGGGACCGTGAGGGACGAGCAGTACTTC. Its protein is CASSQGTVRDEQYF.

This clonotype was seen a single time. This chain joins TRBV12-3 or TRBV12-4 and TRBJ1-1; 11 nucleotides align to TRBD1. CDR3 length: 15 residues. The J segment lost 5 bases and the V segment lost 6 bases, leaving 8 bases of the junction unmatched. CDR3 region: CASRLDRGLETEAFF. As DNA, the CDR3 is TGTGCCAGCAGGTTGGACAGGGGGCTGGAGACTGAAGCTTTCTTT.

CDR3 residues: CASSQVSIPTADSSGNTIYF. CDR3 DNA: TGTGCCAGCAGCCAAGTGTCTATCCCCACAGCCGACTCCTCTGGAAACACCATATATTTT. J is TRBJ1-3 and V is TRBV4-2; D is unclear. CDR1 is LGHNA and CDR2 is YNFKEQ in the germline V gene. V lost 1 base and J 0 bases, leaving 22 bases between the germline ends. The CDR3 has 20 residues.

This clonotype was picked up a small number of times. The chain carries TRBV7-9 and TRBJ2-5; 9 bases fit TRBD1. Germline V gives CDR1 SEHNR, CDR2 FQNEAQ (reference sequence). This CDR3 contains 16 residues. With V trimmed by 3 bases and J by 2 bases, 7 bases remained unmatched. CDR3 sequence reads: CASSLGTGLLQETQYF. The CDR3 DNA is TGTGCCAGCAGCTTGGGGACAGGGCTTTTACAAGAGACCCAGTACTTC.

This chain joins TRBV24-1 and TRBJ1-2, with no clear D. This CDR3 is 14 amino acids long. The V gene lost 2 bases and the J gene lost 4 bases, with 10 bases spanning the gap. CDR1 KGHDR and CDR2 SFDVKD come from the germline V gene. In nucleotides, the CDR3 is TGTGCCACCAGTGATTCCCCGGTCATCTATGGCTACACCTTC. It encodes CATSDSPVIYGYTF.

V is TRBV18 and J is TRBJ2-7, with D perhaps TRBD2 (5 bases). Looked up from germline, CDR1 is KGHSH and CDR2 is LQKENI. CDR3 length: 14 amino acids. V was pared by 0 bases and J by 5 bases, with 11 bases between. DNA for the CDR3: TGTGCCAGCTCACCACCGGGGAGCCGGGACGAGCAGTACTTC. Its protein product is CASSPPGSRDEQYF. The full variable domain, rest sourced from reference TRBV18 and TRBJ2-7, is NAGVMQNPRHLVRRRGQEARLRCSPMKGHSHVYWYRQLPEEGLKFMVYLQKENIIDESGMPKERFSAEFPKEGPSILRIQQVVRGDSAAYFCASSPPGSRDEQYFGPGTRLTVT.

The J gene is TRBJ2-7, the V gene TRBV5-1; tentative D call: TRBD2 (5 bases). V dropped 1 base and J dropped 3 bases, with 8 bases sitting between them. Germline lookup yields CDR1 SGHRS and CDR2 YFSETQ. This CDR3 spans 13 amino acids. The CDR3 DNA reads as TGCGCCAGCAGCTTGACCGGGATCTACGAGCAGTACTTC. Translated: CASSLTGIYEQYF.

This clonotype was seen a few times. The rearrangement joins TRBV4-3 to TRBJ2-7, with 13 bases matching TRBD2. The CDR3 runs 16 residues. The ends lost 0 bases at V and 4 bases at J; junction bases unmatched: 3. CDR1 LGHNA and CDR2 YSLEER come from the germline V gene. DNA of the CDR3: TGCGCCAGCAGCCAAGATCTGACTAGCGGGAGGTACGAGCAGTACTTC. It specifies CASSQDLTSGRYEQYF.

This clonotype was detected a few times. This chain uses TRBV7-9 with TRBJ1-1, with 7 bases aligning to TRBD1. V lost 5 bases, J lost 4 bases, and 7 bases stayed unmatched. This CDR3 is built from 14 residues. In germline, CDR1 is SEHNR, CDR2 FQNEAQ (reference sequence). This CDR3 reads CASSPRQGTTEAFF. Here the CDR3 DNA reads TGTGCCAGCAGCCCCCGACAGGGAACCACTGAAGCTTTCTTT.

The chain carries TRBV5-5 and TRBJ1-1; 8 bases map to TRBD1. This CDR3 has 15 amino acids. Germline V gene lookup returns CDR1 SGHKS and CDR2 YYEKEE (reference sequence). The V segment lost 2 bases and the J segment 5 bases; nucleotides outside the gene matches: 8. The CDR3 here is CASSLSSGGITEAFF. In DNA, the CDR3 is TGTGCCAGCAGCTTATCGTCAGGGGGCATAACTGAAGCTTTCTTT.

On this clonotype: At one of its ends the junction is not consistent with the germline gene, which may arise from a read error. The CDR3 coding sequence is TGTGCCAGCAGCCCCGACCGGGGAGTTTACGAGAAGTACTTC. Its translation is CASSPDRGVYEKYF. J is TRBJ2-7 and V is TRBV7-3; D might be TRBD2 (5 bases). Germline loops: CDR1 SGHTA, CDR2 FQGTGA. This CDR3 spans 14 amino acids.

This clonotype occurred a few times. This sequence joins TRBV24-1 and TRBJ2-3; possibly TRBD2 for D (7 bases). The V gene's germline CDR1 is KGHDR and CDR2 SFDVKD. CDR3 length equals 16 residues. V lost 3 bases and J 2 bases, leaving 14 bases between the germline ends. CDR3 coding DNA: TGTGCCACCAGTGATCCCCGAGGGGGGGCCACAGATACGCAGTATTTT. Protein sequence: CATSDPRGGATDTQYF.

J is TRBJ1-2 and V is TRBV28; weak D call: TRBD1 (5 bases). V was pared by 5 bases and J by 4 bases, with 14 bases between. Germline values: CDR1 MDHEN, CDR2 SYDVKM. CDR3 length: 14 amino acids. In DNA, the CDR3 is TGTGCCAGCAGTCTCCGGGACGGAATCTATGGCTACACCTTC. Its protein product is CASSLRDGIYGYTF.

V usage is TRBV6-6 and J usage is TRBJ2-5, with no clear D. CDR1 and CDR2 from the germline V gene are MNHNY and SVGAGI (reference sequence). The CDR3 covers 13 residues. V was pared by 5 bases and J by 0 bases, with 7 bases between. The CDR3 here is CASSGPNQETQYF. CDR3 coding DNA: TGTGCCAGCAGTGGACCTAACCAAGAGACCCAGTACTTC.

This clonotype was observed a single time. CDR3 sequence (DNA): TGTGCCAGCAGTTTAGAAGGCCTTTATGGCTACACCTTC. Residues: CASSLEGLYGYTF. The genes are TRBV12-3 or TRBV12-4 and TRBJ1-2; D is ambiguous. Trimming removed 1 base from V and 5 bases from J, with 8 bases in between. The CDR3 is made up of 13 amino acids.

CDR3 sequence (DNA): TGTGCCAGCAGTCCCCGGACAGCCGGGGAGCTGTTTTTT. It translates to CASSPRTAGELFF. The chain combines TRBV12-3 or TRBV12-4 with TRBJ2-2; D might be TRBD1 (6 bases). V was clipped by 5 bases and J by 6 bases, with 10 bases between them. The CDR3 loop spans 13 amino acids.

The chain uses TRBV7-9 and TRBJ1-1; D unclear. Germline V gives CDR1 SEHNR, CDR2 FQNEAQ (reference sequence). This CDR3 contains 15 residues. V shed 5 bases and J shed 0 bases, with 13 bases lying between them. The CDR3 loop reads CASSTSRTVNTEAFF. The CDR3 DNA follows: TGTGCCAGCAGCACATCGAGGACGGTGAACACTGAAGCTTTCTTT.